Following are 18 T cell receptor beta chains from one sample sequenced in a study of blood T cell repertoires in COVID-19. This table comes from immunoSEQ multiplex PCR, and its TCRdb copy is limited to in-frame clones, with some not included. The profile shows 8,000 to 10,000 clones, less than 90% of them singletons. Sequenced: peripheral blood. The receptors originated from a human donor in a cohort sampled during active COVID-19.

CDR3 sequence reads: CSARTGNTQYF. In DNA form, the CDR3 reads TGCAGTGCTAGGACGGGGAATACGCAGTATTTT. This sequence joins TRBV20-1 and TRBJ2-3, with D maybe TRBD2 (5 bases). This CDR3 has 11 amino acids. CDR1 is DFQATT and CDR2 is SNEGSKA in the germline V gene (reference sequence). Trimming left V 3 bases short and J 7 bases short, with 8 bases between.

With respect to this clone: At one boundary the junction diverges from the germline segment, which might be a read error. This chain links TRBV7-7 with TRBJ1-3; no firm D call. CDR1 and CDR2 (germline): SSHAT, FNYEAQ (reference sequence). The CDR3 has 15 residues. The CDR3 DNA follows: TGTGCTAGCAGCAAATCGTCCGCGGCTGGAAACACCATATATTTT. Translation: CASSKSSAAGNTIYF.

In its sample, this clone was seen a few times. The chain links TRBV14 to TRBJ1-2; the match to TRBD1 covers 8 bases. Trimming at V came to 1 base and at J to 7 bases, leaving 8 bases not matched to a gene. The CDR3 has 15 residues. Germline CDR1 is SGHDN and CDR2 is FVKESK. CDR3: CASSQAGTGTFGYTF. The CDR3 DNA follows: TGTGCCAGCAGCCAAGCTGGGACAGGCACTTTTGGCTACACCTTC.

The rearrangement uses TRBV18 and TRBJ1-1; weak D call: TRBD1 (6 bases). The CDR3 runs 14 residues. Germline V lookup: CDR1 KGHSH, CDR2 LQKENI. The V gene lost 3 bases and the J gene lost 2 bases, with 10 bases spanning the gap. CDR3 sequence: CASSPDSLNTEAFF. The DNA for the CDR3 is TGTGCCAGCTCACCGGACAGCCTAAACACTGAAGCTTTCTTT. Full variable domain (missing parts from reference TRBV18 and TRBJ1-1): NAGVMQNPRHLVRRRGQEARLRCSPMKGHSHVYWYRQLPEEGLKFMVYLQKENIIDESGMPKERFSAEFPKEGPSILRIQQVVRGDSAAYFCASSPDSLNTEAFFGQGTRLTVV.

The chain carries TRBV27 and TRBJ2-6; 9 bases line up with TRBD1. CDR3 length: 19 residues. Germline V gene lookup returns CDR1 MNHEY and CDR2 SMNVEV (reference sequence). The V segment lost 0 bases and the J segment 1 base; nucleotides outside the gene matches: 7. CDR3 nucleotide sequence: TGTGCCAGCAGTTTATCCGGGACAGGGCCCCTTTCTGGGGCCAACGTCCTGACTTTC. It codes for CASSLSGTGPLSGANVLTF.

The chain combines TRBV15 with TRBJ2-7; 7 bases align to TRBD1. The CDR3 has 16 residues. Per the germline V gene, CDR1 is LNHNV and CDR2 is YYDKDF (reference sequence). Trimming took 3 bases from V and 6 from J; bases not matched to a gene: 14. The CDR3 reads CATSRSTEGARREQYF. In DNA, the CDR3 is TGTGCCACCAGCAGGAGTACAGAGGGGGCTAGGCGCGAGCAGTACTTC.

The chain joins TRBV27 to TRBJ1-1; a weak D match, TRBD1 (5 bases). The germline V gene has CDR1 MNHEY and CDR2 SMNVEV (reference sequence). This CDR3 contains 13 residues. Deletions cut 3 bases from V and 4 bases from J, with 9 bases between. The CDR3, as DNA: TGTGCCAGCAGTTTTCAGGGAGGCACTGAAGCTTTCTTT. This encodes CASSFQGGTEAFF.

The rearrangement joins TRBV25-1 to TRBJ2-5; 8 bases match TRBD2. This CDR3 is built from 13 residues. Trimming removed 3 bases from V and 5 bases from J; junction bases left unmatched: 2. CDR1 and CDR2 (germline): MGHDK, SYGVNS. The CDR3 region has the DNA TGTGCCAGCAGTGACGGCGGGAGGGAGACCCAGTACTTC. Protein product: CASSDGGRETQYF.

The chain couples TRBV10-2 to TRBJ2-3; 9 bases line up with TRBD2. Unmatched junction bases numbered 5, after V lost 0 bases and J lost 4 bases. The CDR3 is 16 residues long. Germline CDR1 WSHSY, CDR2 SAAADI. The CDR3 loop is CASSESGRGGADTQYF. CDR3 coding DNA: TGCGCCAGCAGTGAGTCGGGGCGGGGGGGAGCAGATACGCAGTATTTT.

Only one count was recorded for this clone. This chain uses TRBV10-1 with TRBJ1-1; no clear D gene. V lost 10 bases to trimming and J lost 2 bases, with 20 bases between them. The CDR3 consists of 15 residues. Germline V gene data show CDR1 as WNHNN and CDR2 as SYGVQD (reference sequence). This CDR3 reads CATPVARNENTEAFF. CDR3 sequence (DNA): TGCGCCACCCCGGTGGCTAGGAACGAAAACACTGAAGCTTTCTTT.

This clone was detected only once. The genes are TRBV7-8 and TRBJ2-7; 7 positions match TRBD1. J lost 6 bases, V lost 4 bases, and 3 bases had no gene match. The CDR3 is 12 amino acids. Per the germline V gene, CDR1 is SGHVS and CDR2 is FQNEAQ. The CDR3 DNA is TGTGCCAGCAGCTCGGGACAGATCGAGCAGTACTTC. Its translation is CASSSGQIEQYF.

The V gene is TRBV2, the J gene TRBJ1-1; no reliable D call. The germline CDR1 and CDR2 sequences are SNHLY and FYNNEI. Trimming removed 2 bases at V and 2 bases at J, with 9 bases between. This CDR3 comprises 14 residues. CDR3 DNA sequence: TGTGCCAGCAGTGAACAAGTACTTAACACTGAAGCTTTCTTT. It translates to CASSEQVLNTEAFF.

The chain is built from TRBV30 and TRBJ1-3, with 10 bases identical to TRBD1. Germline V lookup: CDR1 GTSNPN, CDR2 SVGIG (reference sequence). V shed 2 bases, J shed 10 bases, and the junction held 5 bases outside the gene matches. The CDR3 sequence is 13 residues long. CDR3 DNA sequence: TGTGCCTGGAGTATCGGACAGGGGGGGACCATATATTTT. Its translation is CAWSIGQGGTIYF.

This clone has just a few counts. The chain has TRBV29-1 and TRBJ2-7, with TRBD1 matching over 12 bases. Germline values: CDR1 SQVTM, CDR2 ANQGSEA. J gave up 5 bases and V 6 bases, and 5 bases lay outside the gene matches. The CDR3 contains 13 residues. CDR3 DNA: TGCAGCGTCCGGGGACAGGGGGCTAACGAGCAGTACTTC. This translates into CSVRGQGANEQYF.

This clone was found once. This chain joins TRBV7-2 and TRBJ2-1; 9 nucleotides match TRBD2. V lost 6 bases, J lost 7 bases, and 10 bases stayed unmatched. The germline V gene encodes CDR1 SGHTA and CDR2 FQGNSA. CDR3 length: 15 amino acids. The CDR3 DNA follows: TGTGCCAGCAGTTCACCCAGCGGGGGGCTGAATGAGCAGTTCTTC. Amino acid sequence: CASSSPSGGLNEQFF.

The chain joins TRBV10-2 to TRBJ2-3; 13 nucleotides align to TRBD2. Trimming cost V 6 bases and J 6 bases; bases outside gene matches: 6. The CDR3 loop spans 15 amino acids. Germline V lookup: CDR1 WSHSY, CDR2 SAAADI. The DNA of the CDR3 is TGCGCCAGCAGGGTTACTAGCGGGGGGGCGGATACGCAGTATTTT. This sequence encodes CASRVTSGGADTQYF.

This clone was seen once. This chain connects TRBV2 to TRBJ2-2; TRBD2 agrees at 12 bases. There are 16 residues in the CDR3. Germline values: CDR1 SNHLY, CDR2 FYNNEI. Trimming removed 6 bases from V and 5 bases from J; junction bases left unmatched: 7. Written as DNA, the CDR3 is TGTGCCAGCAGCGCTAGCGGGGGGGCCGTTACCGGGGAGCTGTTTTTT. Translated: CASSASGGAVTGELFF.

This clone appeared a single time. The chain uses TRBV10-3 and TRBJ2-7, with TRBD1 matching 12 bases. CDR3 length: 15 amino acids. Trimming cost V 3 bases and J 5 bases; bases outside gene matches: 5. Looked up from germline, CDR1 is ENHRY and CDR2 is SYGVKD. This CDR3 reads CAISDPGTGGHEQYF. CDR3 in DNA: TGTGCCATCAGTGATCCCGGGACAGGGGGCCACGAGCAGTACTTC.